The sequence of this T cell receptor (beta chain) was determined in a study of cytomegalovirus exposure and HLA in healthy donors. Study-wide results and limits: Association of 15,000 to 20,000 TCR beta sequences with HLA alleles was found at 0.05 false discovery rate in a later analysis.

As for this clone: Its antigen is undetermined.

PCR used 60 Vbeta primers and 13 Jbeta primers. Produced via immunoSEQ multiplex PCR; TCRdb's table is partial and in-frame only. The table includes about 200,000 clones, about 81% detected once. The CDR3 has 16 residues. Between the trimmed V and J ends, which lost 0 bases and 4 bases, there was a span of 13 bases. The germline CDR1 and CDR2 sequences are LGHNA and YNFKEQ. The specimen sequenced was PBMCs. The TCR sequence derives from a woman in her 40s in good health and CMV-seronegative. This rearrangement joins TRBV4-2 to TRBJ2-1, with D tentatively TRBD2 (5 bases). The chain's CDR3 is CASSQDGRSDYNEQFF. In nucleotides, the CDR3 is TGTGCCAGCAGCCAAGATGGTCGTAGCGATTACAATGAGCAGTTCTTC.